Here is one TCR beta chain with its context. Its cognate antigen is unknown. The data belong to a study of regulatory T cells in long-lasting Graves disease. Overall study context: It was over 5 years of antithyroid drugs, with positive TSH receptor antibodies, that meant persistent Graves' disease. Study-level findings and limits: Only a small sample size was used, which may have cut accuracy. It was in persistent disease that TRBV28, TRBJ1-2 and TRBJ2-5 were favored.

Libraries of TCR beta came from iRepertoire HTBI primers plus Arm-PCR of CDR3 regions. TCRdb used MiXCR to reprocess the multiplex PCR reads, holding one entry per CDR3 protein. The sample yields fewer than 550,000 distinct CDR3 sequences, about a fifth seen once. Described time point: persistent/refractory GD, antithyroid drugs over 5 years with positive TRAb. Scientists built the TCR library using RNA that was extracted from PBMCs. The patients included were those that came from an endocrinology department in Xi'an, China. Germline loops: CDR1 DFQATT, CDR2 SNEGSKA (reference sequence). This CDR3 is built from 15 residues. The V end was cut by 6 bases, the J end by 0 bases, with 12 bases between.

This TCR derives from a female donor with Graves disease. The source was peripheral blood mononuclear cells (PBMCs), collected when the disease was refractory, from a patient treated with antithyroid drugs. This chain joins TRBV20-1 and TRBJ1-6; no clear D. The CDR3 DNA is TGCAGTGCAAACCCCGGACTCTCCTATAATTCACCCCTCCACTTT. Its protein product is CSANPGLSYNSPLHF.